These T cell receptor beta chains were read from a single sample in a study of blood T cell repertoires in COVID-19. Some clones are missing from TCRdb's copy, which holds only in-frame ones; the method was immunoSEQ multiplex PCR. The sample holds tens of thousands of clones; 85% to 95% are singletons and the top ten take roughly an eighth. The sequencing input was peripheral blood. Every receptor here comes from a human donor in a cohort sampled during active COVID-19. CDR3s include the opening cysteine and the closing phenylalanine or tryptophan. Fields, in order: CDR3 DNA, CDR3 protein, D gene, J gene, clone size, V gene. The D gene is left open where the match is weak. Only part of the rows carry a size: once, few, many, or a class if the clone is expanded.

TGTGCCAGCTCACCGCCGGGAGGAGTGAACTATGGCTACACCTTC | CASSPPGGVNYGYTF | . | TRBJ1-2 | . | TRBV18
TGTGCCAGCAGCTTAGACGGGACAGGGGTGGATGGCTACACCTTC | CASSLDGTGVDGYTF | TRBD1 | TRBJ1-2 | once | TRBV11-2
TGTGCCAGCACTCTTTTACCAGGGACCGGGGAGCTGTTTTTT | CASTLLPGTGELFF | . | TRBJ2-2 | . | TRBV2
TGCGCCAGCAGCTTGGGGGGACTAGCGGGAGTCACCGGGGAGCTGTTTTTT | CASSLGGLAGVTGELFF | TRBD2 | TRBJ2-2 | . | TRBV5-1
TGTGCCAGCCGCGGGGGCGTTGAGGAACTGTTTTTT | CASRGGVEELFF | . | TRBJ1-4 | . | TRBV28
TGTGCCACCAGCAATGACATCTCCAATGAGCAGTTCTTC | CATSNDISNEQFF | . | TRBJ2-1 | . | TRBV15
TGTGCCAGCTCACCACTATCTACTAGCGGGAGCTACAATGAGCAGTTCTTC | CASSPLSTSGSYNEQFF | TRBD2 | TRBJ2-1 | . | TRBV18
TGTGCCAGCAGCTTTAACGTGGGGGCGGCTGGAAACACCATATATTTT | CASSFNVGAAGNTIYF | . | TRBJ1-3 | . | TRBV11-2
TGTGCCAGTAGCCGACAGGGGGCGCGGGATGGCTACACCTTC | CASSRQGARDGYTF | TRBD1 | TRBJ1-2 | . | TRBV19
TGTGCCAGCAGTTTAATCCGGGGTTTTGACTATGGCTACACCTTC | CASSLIRGFDYGYTF | . | TRBJ1-2 | once | TRBV28
TGTGCCAGCAGGCAAGGGGTGCTGGACACCATATATTTT | CASRQGVLDTIYF | . | TRBJ1-3 | . | TRBV6-5
TGTGCCAGCATCGCTCCGGGACAAGGACTTCATAGCAATCAGCCCCAGCATTTT | CASIAPGQGLHSNQPQHF | . | TRBJ1-5 | . | TRBV21-1
TGTGCCACCAGCAGAGATCTCGGACAGTACAATGAGCAGTTCTTC | CATSRDLGQYNEQFF | . | TRBJ2-1 | . | TRBV15
TGTGCCAGCAGCGTGGGACTAGCGCAAATCATTCAGTACTTC | CASSVGLAQIIQYF | TRBD2 | TRBJ2-4 | . | TRBV7-2
TGTGCCAGCAGTCAAGAGGGATACGAGCAGTACTTC | CASSQEGYEQYF | . | TRBJ2-7 | few | TRBV5-6
TGTGCCAGCAGCCAATCCTCTGAAGCTTTCTTT | CASSQSSEAFF | . | TRBJ1-1 | . | TRBV3-1/TRBV3-2
TGTGCCAGCAGTTTAGTCCCTATCTCCTACAATGAGCAGTTCTTC | CASSLVPISYNEQFF | . | TRBJ2-1 | . | TRBV27
TGTGCCAGTCAACTAGCGGGTCTCAATGAGCAGTTCTTC | CASQLAGLNEQFF | TRBD2 | TRBJ2-1 | . | TRBV19
TGTGCCAGCAGCGCCTTGGGGCGAGATACGCAGTATTTT | CASSALGRDTQYF | . | TRBJ2-3 | . | TRBV9
TGTGCCAGCAGTAACCGGGGACAGGGGAAAGAGACCCAGTACTTC | CASSNRGQGKETQYF | TRBD1 | TRBJ2-5 | . | TRBV6-5
TGTGCCAGTTCCCGACAGGGGAACATGGATGGCTACACCTTC | CASSRQGNMDGYTF | TRBD1 | TRBJ1-2 | once | TRBV27
TGTGCCAGCAGAGTCACTAGCGGGATTGCGGAGACCCAGTACTTC | CASRVTSGIAETQYF | TRBD2 | TRBJ2-5 | . | TRBV6-5
TGTGCCAGCAGCGCAAGTGGGAGGGCGGGGAACGAGCAGTACTTC | CASSASGRAGNEQYF | TRBD2 | TRBJ2-7 | medium-sized | TRBV9
TGTGCCAGCGGACAGCCGTTTACCTACGAGCAGTACTTC | CASGQPFTYEQYF | . | TRBJ2-7 | . | TRBV25-1
TGTGCCAGCAGTAACCCCCGTGGGCCAAATTCACCCCTCCACTTT | CASSNPRGPNSPLHF | . | TRBJ1-6 | . | TRBV6-6
TGCGCCAGCAGTCACCCCTTTACCGAAGGGCGGGTAGGTGAAAAACTGTTTTTT | CASSHPFTEGRVGEKLFF | . | TRBJ1-4 | . | TRBV23-1
TGTGCCAACGGACAGGGGAATTCACCCCTCCACTTT | CANGQGNSPLHF | TRBD1 | TRBJ1-6 | . | TRBV6-6
TGTGCCAGCCGCACTAGCGGCACCTACAATGAGCAGTTCTTC | CASRTSGTYNEQFF | TRBD2 | TRBJ2-1 | . | TRBV19
TGCGCCAGCAGTGGATATATTAGCGGGAGAGGGGAGCAGTTCTTC | CASSGYISGRGEQFF | TRBD2 | TRBJ2-1 | . | TRBV10-1
TGTGCCAGCAGCCGAGATGGCTATGGCTACACCTTC | CASSRDGYGYTF | . | TRBJ1-2 | . | TRBV9
TGTGCCAGCAGTCCAATCGCCAAGAGTCATTCACCCCTCCACTTT | CASSPIAKSHSPLHF | . | TRBJ1-6 | . | TRBV28
TGTGCCAGCAGTACGACTAGCGGGAGGGGAAATGAGCAGTTCTTC | CASSTTSGRGNEQFF | TRBD2 | TRBJ2-1 | . | TRBV2
TGTGCCATCAGGGGGGGGTCCACTGAAGCTTTCTTT | CAIRGGSTEAFF | . | TRBJ1-1 | . | TRBV10-3
TGTGCCAGCAGTGGACAGGTATCCTACGAGCAGTACTTC | CASSGQVSYEQYF | . | TRBJ2-7 | . | TRBV25-1
TGTGCCAGCAGCACAGACAGCTCTGGGGCCAACGTCCTGACTTTC | CASSTDSSGANVLTF | . | TRBJ2-6 | . | TRBV11-3
TGTGCCAGCTCACCCGGACAGGTGTTCGCCGGGGAGCTGTTTTTT | CASSPGQVFAGELFF | TRBD1 | TRBJ2-2 | . | TRBV18
TGTGCCAGCAGCTCCGGGGCAGGGGGCGCGATGAATGAGCAGTTCTTC | CASSSGAGGAMNEQFF | TRBD1 | TRBJ2-1 | . | TRBV5-4
TGCAGCGTCGGGGGGCCACTCTACGAGCAGTACTTC | CSVGGPLYEQYF | . | TRBJ2-7 | . | TRBV29-1
TGTGCCAGCAGCCCGGGCCGGGAGGTCCACACAGATACGCAGTATTTT | CASSPGREVHTDTQYF | TRBD2 | TRBJ2-3 | . | TRBV9
TGTGCCAGTAGTATGGGACTAGCGGACTCCTACGAGCAGTACTTC | CASSMGLADSYEQYF | TRBD2 | TRBJ2-7 | . | TRBV19
TGTGCCAGCAGTGAAGAGCTGGGGGCATACGAGCAGTACTTC | CASSEELGAYEQYF | . | TRBJ2-7 | . | TRBV2
TGTGCCAGCAGCCAAGATGGGACAGGGGCCACTGAAGCTTTCTTT | CASSQDGTGATEAFF | TRBD1 | TRBJ1-1 | once | TRBV4-2
TGTGCCAGCAGCTTATACCCAGGGCCTAATGAAAAACTGTTTTTT | CASSLYPGPNEKLFF | . | TRBJ1-4 | . | TRBV7-3
TGTGCCAGCAGCTTACATTTCACCGACAGCCCCGGGGGAAACACCATATATTTT | CASSLHFTDSPGGNTIYF | . | TRBJ1-3 | . | TRBV7-6
TGTGCCAGCAGTAACCTGGACAGCCTTTATAATTCACCCCTCCACTTT | CASSNLDSLYNSPLHF | . | TRBJ1-6 | . | TRBV27
TGTGCCAGCAGCTTAGTTGTTTCGCCCTACTCTGAAGCTTTCTTT | CASSLVVSPYSEAFF | . | TRBJ1-1 | . | TRBV11-2
TGTGCCTGGAGCTCCCCCGGGAGAGTAGCGAGAGGATACAGGGAGACCCAGTACTTC | CAWSSPGRVARGYRETQYF | . | TRBJ2-5 | . | TRBV30
TGTGCCAGTAGTACGTTACCGGGACTAGCGGGAGAGGAGACCCAGTACTTC | CASSTLPGLAGEETQYF | TRBD2 | TRBJ2-5 | once | TRBV19
TGCGCCAGCAGCTTGGCCGGGACTCTTTCCTACGAGCAGTACTTC | CASSLAGTLSYEQYF | . | TRBJ2-7 | . | TRBV5-1
TGTGCCAGCAGCCAATTCCATAGCGGCACCGGGGAGCTGTTTTTT | CASSQFHSGTGELFF | . | TRBJ2-2 | . | TRBV14
TGTGCCACGGTTGACAGGCTTGGCTACGAGCAGTACTTC | CATVDRLGYEQYF | . | TRBJ2-7 | . | TRBV28
TGTGCCAGCACTTCCCACTCCTCCAATTCACCCCTCCACTTT | CASTSHSSNSPLHF | . | TRBJ1-6 | . | TRBV28
TGTGCCAGCAGCCGGTCGGGACTAGCGGACAATGAGCAGTTCTTC | CASSRSGLADNEQFF | TRBD2 | TRBJ2-1 | . | TRBV7-2
TGTGCCAGCAGCTACACCTACAATGAGCAGTTCTTC | CASSYTYNEQFF | . | TRBJ2-1 | . | TRBV11-2
TGTGCCAGCAGCTTCCTAACAGGGGGCCAGGGTGAAAAACTGTTTTTT | CASSFLTGGQGEKLFF | TRBD1 | TRBJ1-4 | . | TRBV7-9